These T cell receptor beta chains were read from a single sample in a study of cytomegalovirus exposure and HLA in healthy donors. Only in-frame clones appear in the TCRdb table, and some are missing; sequencing was by immunoSEQ multiplex PCR. In the table there are about 130,000 clones, around nine tenths of which are singletons. Sequencing was done on a sample of PBMCs. Every receptor here comes from a man under 40 in good health and CMV-seronegative. Each CDR3 is given with its conserved first and last residue. Each record gives: clone size, J gene, V gene, CDR3 protein. The size of a clone is reported for some rows only, either as once, few or many, or as a class for expanded clones.

-	TRBJ2-1	TRBV7-2	CASSLSRGSVRTFF
-	TRBJ2-7	TRBV13	CASSPTWTPMNEQYF
-	TRBJ2-7	TRBV9	CASSAPEQGIYEQYF
-	TRBJ1-6	TRBV27	CASSRNTGNLGPLHF
few	TRBJ1-1	TRBV11-2	CASSLVHEHQNTEAFF
-	TRBJ2-1	TRBV6-5	CASSLSRLVNEQFF
-	TRBJ2-7	TRBV30	CARGTGTSYEQYF
-	TRBJ2-1	TRBV5-1	CASSDGQGQNEQFF
-	TRBJ2-2	TRBV9	CASSLGTSGTNTGELFF
-	TRBJ2-7	TRBV7-9	CASSSGLADTYKSYEQYF
few	TRBJ1-5	TRBV19	CASKSRTYGQGLSQPQHF
-	TRBJ1-3	TRBV30	CAWRVETDNFSGNTIYF
-	TRBJ2-7	TRBV7-9	CASSSTVGGYSSYEQYF
-	TRBJ2-3	TRBV5-4	CASSRDRVGDTQYF
-	TRBJ2-3	TRBV5-1	CASSPELADTQYF
-	TRBJ2-5	TRBV9	CASSVGTAGNQETQYF
-	TRBJ1-2	TRBV30	CAWSRDRAPRGDGYTF